A single sample is the source of the 12 T cell receptor beta chains below, sequenced in a study of radiotherapy plus CTLA-4 blockade in lung cancer. The table came from immunoSEQ multiplex PCR; TCRdb's copy has only in-frame clones and leaves some out. The sample lists about 60,000 clones; 72% were seen once. The sequencing used peripheral blood, collected from a patient treated with radiotherapy plus ipilimumab. These receptors came from a human donor with non-small cell lung cancer whose response to radiotherapy plus ipilimumab could not be evaluated.

This clone was recorded only once. The V and J genes are TRBV4-3 and TRBJ1-2, with D perhaps TRBD1 (5 bases). The V and J ends lost 3 bases and 5 bases respectively, with 13 bases between them. In germline, CDR1 is LGHNA, CDR2 YSLEER. The CDR3 totals 14 residues. This CDR3 is CASSHGRGDYGYTF. The CDR3 nucleotides are TGCGCCAGCAGCCACGGCCGGGGGGATTATGGCTACACCTTC.

This chain joins TRBV9 and TRBJ1-2, with 9 nucleotides matching TRBD1. Germline V gene data show CDR1 as SGDLS and CDR2 as YYNGEE. Trimming took 3 bases from V and 4 from J; bases not matched to a gene: 7. The CDR3 length is 15 residues. The CDR3 DNA is TGTGCCAGCAGCGGAGACCGGGACAGGGCCTATGGCTACACCTTC. It translates to CASSGDRDRAYGYTF. The full variable domain, with the rest looked up from reference TRBV9 and TRBJ1-2, is DSGVTQTPKHLITATGQRVTLRCSPRSGDLSVYWYQQSLDQGLQFLIQYYNGEERAKGNILERFSAQQFPDLHSELNLSSLELGDSALYFCASSGDRDRAYGYTFGSGTRLTVV.

This clone was seen only a few times. The chain recombines TRBV6-1 with TRBJ2-1, with D perhaps TRBD2 (7 bases). The CDR3 is 15 residues long. The V end lost 6 bases, the J end lost 4 bases, and 16 bases lay between the germline ends. Germline assignment: CDR1 MNHNS and CDR2 SASEGT. The CDR3 reads CASRHLGGAYNEQFF. The CDR3 coding sequence is TGTGCCAGCAGGCACCTTGGGGGGGCATACAATGAGCAGTTCTTC.

The chain has TRBV27 and TRBJ2-5; D perhaps matches TRBD2 (5 bases). This CDR3 is built from 14 residues. V lost 6 bases to trimming and J lost 2 bases, with 13 bases between them. Germline lookup yields CDR1 MNHEY and CDR2 SMNVEV (reference sequence). CDR3 bases: TGTGCCAGCAGCAAGGGAGTCCTACAAGAGACCCAGTACTTC. Translated, it gives CASSKGVLQETQYF.

This clone was seen a handful of times. V usage is TRBV7-6 and J usage is TRBJ2-1, with 9 bases that match TRBD1. The CDR3 is made up of 16 amino acids. Germline values: CDR1 SGHVS, CDR2 FNYEAQ. V lost 4 bases, J lost 3 bases, and 7 bases stayed unmatched. The CDR3 region has the DNA TGTGCCAGCAGCTACGTTACGGGACAGGGCTACAATGAGCAGTTCTTC. It codes for CASSYVTGQGYNEQFF.

This clone has only one observation. The junction does not match germline at one end; this may be a read error. The sample carries other DNA sequences with the same CDR3. This sequence joins TRBV5-1 and TRBJ1-6, with a weak D call TRBD1 (6 bases). The germline V gene encodes CDR1 SGHRS and CDR2 YFSETQ. This CDR3 contains 16 residues. The CDR3 nucleotides read TGCGCCAGCAGCGTGGGGGACACCTTTTATAATTCCCCCCTCCACTTT. Protein sequence: CASSVGDTFYNSPLHF.

This chain uses TRBV5-6 with TRBJ2-6, with TRBD1 matching 7 bases. CDR3 length: 16 residues. The germline V gene has CDR1 SGHDT and CDR2 YYEEEE. Trimming at V came to 3 bases and at J to 1 base, leaving 4 bases not matched to a gene. As DNA, the CDR3 is TGTGCCAGCAGCTGGGGGACAGCGTCTGGGGCCAACGTCCTGACTTTC. It is translated as CASSWGTASGANVLTF.

The chain combines TRBV29-1 with TRBJ2-5; TRBD1 matches at 12 bases. This CDR3 has 13 amino acids. Trimming removed 8 bases from V and 5 bases from J; junction bases left unmatched: 6. Germline lookup yields CDR1 SQVTM and CDR2 ANQGSEA. The CDR3 DNA follows: TGCAGCTTCACCGGGACAGGGGGCGAGACCCAGTACTTC. It specifies CSFTGTGGETQYF.

The chain joins TRBV5-1 to TRBJ2-5; the D gene is possibly TRBD2 (5 bases). V shed 0 bases and J shed 0 bases, with 6 bases lying between them. Germline V gene sequence: CDR1 SGHRS, CDR2 YFSETQ. The CDR3 is 14 amino acids. CDR3 protein: CASSLAGNQETQYF. The DNA of the CDR3 is TGCGCCAGCAGCTTGGCGGGAAACCAAGAGACCCAGTACTTC.

The V gene is TRBV7-6, the J gene TRBJ2-2; D might be TRBD1 (6 bases). Trimming stripped 1 base from V and 3 bases from J, with 12 bases between. This CDR3 has 16 amino acids. Germline V lookup: CDR1 SGHVS, CDR2 FNYEAQ. For the CDR3, the DNA is TGTGCCAGCAGCTTAGTACAGGGATGGGACACCGGGGAGCTGTTTTTT. This sequence encodes CASSLVQGWDTGELFF.

The chain is built from TRBV28 and TRBJ1-2; 8 bases fit TRBD1. This CDR3 is 12 amino acids long. Unmatched junction bases numbered 4, after V lost 6 bases and J lost 7 bases. The germline CDR1 and CDR2 sequences are MDHEN and SYDVKM. The CDR3 DNA sequence: TGTGCCAGCAGCCCAGGGGGCAGTGGCTACACCTTC. Translating it yields CASSPGGSGYTF.

The chain recombines TRBV6-6 with TRBJ2-2; D is uncertain. The CDR3 has 13 amino acids. Trimming left V 6 bases short and J 6 bases short, with 11 bases between. Germline lookup yields CDR1 MNHNY and CDR2 SVGAGI (reference sequence). The CDR3 bases are TGTGCCAGCAGCTTCAGACAACCCGGGGAGCTGTTTTTT. This gives the protein CASSFRQPGELFF.